These T cell receptor beta chains were read from a single sample in a study of shared clonotypes between healthy human individuals. TCRdb's table, derived via immunoSEQ multiplex PCR, lists solely in-frame clones and lacks some. The sample lists more than 450,000 clones; 79% were seen once. What was sequenced was PBMCs. These receptors originate from a middle-aged woman in good health. Some clones in this sample may be carry-over from other donors' samples. Both conserved end residues are part of each CDR3. D genes are given only for firm matches. Clone size is stated in some rows and not others, as once, few, many or a class when expanded.

clone_size d_call j_call v_call cdr3_aa cdr3_nt
- TRBD2 TRBJ2-5 TRBV29-1 CSVPTGTERLAGGETQYF TGCAGCGTACCAACTGGGACAGAAAGACTAGCGGGAGGGGAGACCCAGTACTTC
- TRBD1 TRBJ2-7 TRBV18 CASSPPLGTGVEYEQYF TGTGCCAGCTCACCACCGCTGGGGACAGGGGTCGAGTACGAGCAGTACTTC
few - TRBJ2-3 TRBV19 CASTQSGLDTQYF TGTGCCAGTACCCAATCGGGGTTAGATACGCAGTATTTT
- - TRBJ1-5 TRBV15 CATSPRMGSNQPQHF TGTGCCACCAGCCCCAGAATGGGGTCCAATCAGCCCCAGCATTTT
- TRBD1 TRBJ2-7 TRBV7-2 CASSSWTGGVYEQYF TGTGCCAGCAGCTCCTGGACAGGGGGTGTCTACGAGCAGTACTTC
few TRBD1 TRBJ2-4 TRBV19 CASTPTGTENIQYF TGTGCCAGTACTCCGACGGGGACAGAAAACATTCAGTACTTC
- - TRBJ2-4 TRBV28 CASGFSLRVMAKNIQYF TGTGCCAGCGGCTTCTCCCTCAGGGTTATGGCCAAAAACATTCAGTACTTC
- - TRBJ1-2 TRBV19 CASSNGVGYTF TGTGCCAGTAGTAATGGGGTTGGCTACACCTTC
- - TRBJ1-5 TRBV5-8 CASNWRGQPQHF TGTGCCAGCAATTGGCGGGGTCAGCCCCAGCATTTT
- TRBD2 TRBJ2-3 TRBV6-5 CASSYSRLAGADTQYF TGTGCCAGCAGTTACTCGAGACTAGCGGGAGCAGATACGCAGTATTTT
once - TRBJ2-5 TRBV6-1 CASSEGLPGTQYF TGTGCCAGCAGTGAAGGTCTCCCTGGGACCCAGTACTTC
- TRBD1 TRBJ1-4 TRBV7-9 CASWDSINEKLFF TGTGCCAGCTGGGACAGCATCAATGAAAAACTGTTTTTT
- - TRBJ1-1 TRBV7-2 CASWGTYTEAFF TGTGCCTCCTGGGGGACCTACACTGAAGCTTTCTTT
- - TRBJ2-7 TRBV5-1 CASSWGPGYEQYF TGCGCCAGCAGCTGGGGACCGGGATACGAGCAGTACTTC
- TRBD2 TRBJ2-3 TRBV28 CASTSWTSAADTQYF TGTGCCAGCACATCTTGGACTAGCGCAGCAGATACGCAGTATTTT
- - TRBJ2-1 TRBV10-3 CAISLSGLFEGEQFF TGTGCCATCAGCCTTTCGGGTTTATTCGAGGGTGAGCAGTTCTTC
- - TRBJ1-2 TRBV6-1 CASSEAQGGGYGYTF TGTGCCAGCAGTGAAGCGCAAGGGGGAGGCTATGGCTACACCTTC